This T cell receptor (beta chain) was found in a study of cytomegalovirus exposure and HLA in healthy donors. PCR involved 60 Vbeta and 13 Jbeta primers. Using immunoSEQ multiplex PCR, the repertoire was profiled, and TCRdb retains in-frame clones only, with some absent. The table lists 130,000 to 150,000 clones, approximately 79% of them singletons. This clone was observed many times. The clonotype comes from a woman aged 25 to 39 in good health and CMV-seronegative. Sequencing was done on a sample of PBMCs.

CDR3 loop: CASSQTSGGATETQYF. CDR3 nucleotide sequence: TGCGCCAGCAGCCAAACTAGCGGGGGGGCCACGGAGACCCAGTACTTC. The rearrangement joins TRBV4-3 to TRBJ2-5; TRBD2 matches 13 bases. The ends lost 2 bases at V and 5 bases at J; junction bases unmatched: 5. Looked up from germline, CDR1 is LGHNA and CDR2 is YSLEER. The CDR3 runs to 16 residues.